Following are 21 T cell receptor beta chains from one sample sequenced in a study of siplizumab effects on memory and regulatory T cells. Their cognate antigens are unknown. Repertoires were generated with immunoSEQ multiplex PCR, while TCRdb's copy carries only in-frame clones and drops some. Seen here are 10,000 to 15,000 clones, approximately 45% observed once, and the top ten hold 35% to 40%. Cocultured for roughly 6 days at 37°C were the mixed lymphocyte reaction cells. The sequencing sample was made of CFSE-low (dividing) CD8+ T cells sorted from an allogeneic mixed lymphocyte reaction. Every receptor here comes from a human donor in good health; the cells came from an allogeneic mixed lymphocyte reaction. Some clones in this sample may be carry-over from other donors' samples.

For this clone: Other DNA sequences in the sample encode the same CDR3. V and J are TRBV5-6 and TRBJ2-4; 8 nucleotides line up with TRBD1. Losses at the gene ends were 2 bases for V and 8 bases for J; bases not matched to a gene: 6. Germline V gives CDR1 SGHDT, CDR2 YYEEEE. This CDR3 has 14 amino acids. The CDR3 protein is CASSFGQGAYIQYF. As DNA, the CDR3 is TGTGCCAGCAGCTTCGGGCAGGGGGCGTACATTCAGTACTTC.

This chain uses TRBV19 with TRBJ2-7, with TRBD1 as a possible D gene (6 bases). The germline V gene encodes CDR1 LNHDA and CDR2 SQIVND (reference sequence). Trimming cost V 5 bases and J 4 bases, with 15 bases left between them. The CDR3 is made up of 14 amino acids. In DNA form, the CDR3 reads TGTGCCAGTAGTCCCGGCCTAGGGGGATACGAGCAGTACTTC. Protein sequence: CASSPGLGGYEQYF.

The rearrangement links TRBV4-1 to TRBJ1-3; D not resolved. The V gene's germline CDR1 is MGHRA and CDR2 YSYEKL. Trimming took 0 bases from V and 0 from J, leaving 9 bases between them. There are 16 residues in the CDR3. CDR3 in DNA: TGCGCCAGCAGCCAAGACGGGAGCCTCTCTGGAAACACCATATATTTT. Translating gives CASSQDGSLSGNTIYF.

The V and J genes are TRBV27 and TRBJ2-7; D may be TRBD1 (6 bases). V was clipped by 6 bases and J by 2 bases, with 14 bases between them. The V gene's germline CDR1 is MNHEY and CDR2 SMNVEV (reference sequence). CDR3 length equals 14 residues. The CDR3 DNA follows: TGTGCCAGCAGCACGGACAGAGCCGCCTACGAGCAGTACTTC. Its protein product is CASSTDRAAYEQYF.

This clone was observed a single time. V is TRBV6-6 and J is TRBJ1-1, with D perhaps matching TRBD1 (5 bases). V was shortened by 2 bases and J by 0 bases, with 7 bases between the two germline ends. CDR3 length: 14 amino acids. CDR1 is MNHNY, CDR2 SVGAGI, per germline (reference sequence). As DNA, the CDR3 is TGTGCCAGCAGTTACACCAGGGTGAACACTGAAGCTTTCTTT. Amino acids: CASSYTRVNTEAFF.

This sequence joins TRBV7-2 and TRBJ2-5; 8 nucleotides align to TRBD2. Germline-derived CDR1 and CDR2 are SGHTA and FQGNSA. This CDR3 has 15 amino acids. With 4 bases clipped from V and 1 base from J, the junction kept 5 bases outside the gene matches. CDR3 sequence (DNA): TGTGCCAGCAGCTCCCCGGGGGGGCTCCAAGAGACCCAGTACTTC. Protein: CASSSPGGLQETQYF.

The CDR3 bases are TGCAGCGTTGAGTTTCGGGAGGGCCCTATCGAGCAGTACTTC. Protein: CSVEFREGPIEQYF. The V gene is TRBV29-1, the J gene TRBJ2-7, with 8 bases lining up with TRBD2. The CDR3 is 14 residues long. V trimming: 3 bases; J trimming: 6 bases; junction bases outside the gene matches: 10. Germline assignment: CDR1 SQVTM and CDR2 ANQGSEA.

Judged by abundance, this clone is medium-sized. This rearrangement joins TRBV5-8 to TRBJ2-7, with 14 positions matching TRBD2. The junction had 6 bases not matched to a gene; V was cut back by 2 bases and J by 2 bases. This CDR3 is 17 amino acids long. Germline CDR1 is SGHTS and CDR2 is YDEGEE. CDR3 amino acids: CASSLPGLAGVPYEQYF. The CDR3 region has the DNA TGTGCCAGCAGCTTACCGGGACTAGCGGGAGTACCCTACGAGCAGTACTTC.

The chain couples TRBV5-1 to TRBJ2-7; maybe TRBD1 (6 bases). The germline CDR1 and CDR2 sequences are SGHRS and YFSETQ. This CDR3 comprises 15 residues. V was cut by 3 bases and J by 4 bases, with 17 bases left in between. As DNA, the CDR3 is TGCGCCAGCAGCTCATTTGGTCCAACAGGGTACGAGCAGTACTTC. Translating it yields CASSSFGPTGYEQYF. Variable domain in full (rest from reference TRBV5-1 and TRBJ2-7): KAGVTQTPRYLIKTRGQQVTLSCSPISGHRSVSWYQQTPGQGLQFLFEYFSETQRNKGNFPGRFSGRQFSNSRSEMNVSTLELGDSALYLCASSSFGPTGYEQYFGPGTRLTVT.

The J gene is TRBJ2-7, the V gene TRBV27; 10 positions match TRBD1. V was clipped by 5 bases and J by 2 bases; unmatched bases: 9. There are 16 residues in the CDR3. The germline CDR1 and CDR2 sequences are MNHEY and SMNVEV (reference sequence). CDR3 sequence reads: CASSPGTGVRAYEQYF. As DNA, the CDR3 is TGTGCCAGCAGTCCGGGGACAGGGGTTAGGGCCTACGAGCAGTACTTC.

This clone appeared a few times. The chain carries TRBV6-4 and TRBJ1-6; D unresolved. The V end lost 2 bases, the J end lost 8 bases, and 7 bases lay between the germline ends. Germline-derived CDR1 and CDR2 are MRHNA and SNTAGT. The CDR3 covers 13 residues. CDR3 bases: TGTGCCAGCAGTGACGGCTTATATTCACCCCTCCACTTT. Residues: CASSDGLYSPLHF.

The V call is TRBV6-5, the J call TRBJ2-7; D might be TRBD2 (6 bases). Trimming took 4 bases from V and 4 from J, leaving 17 bases between them. Germline-derived CDR1 and CDR2 are MNHEY and SVGAGI. This CDR3 region has 15 residues. The CDR3 coding sequence is TGTGCCAGCAGTTGGGGACTCCATTCCGTTTACGAGCAGTACTTC. Protein product: CASSWGLHSVYEQYF.

The chain has TRBV19 and TRBJ2-5; D remains unclear. The end of the DNA is better explained by TRBJ2-7, so the J call may be wrong. This CDR3 region has 15 residues. From germline, CDR1 is LNHDA and CDR2 SQIVND (reference sequence). Here the CDR3 DNA reads TGTGCCAGTAGTATAGAAGAGAAGGGTGGGTACGAGCAGTACTTC. This encodes CASSIEEKGGYEQYF.

By sample share, this clone is large. J is TRBJ1-2 and V is TRBV19, with unresolved D. Per germline, CDR1 LNHDA and CDR2 SQIVND (reference sequence). The length of the CDR3 is 13 residues. V lost 6 bases and J lost 5, with 13 bases in between. The CDR3 is CASSWGLKYGYTF. Written as DNA, the CDR3 is TGTGCCAGTAGCTGGGGTTTAAAATATGGCTACACCTTC.

This clone was counted a single time. The gene calls are TRBV2 and TRBJ2-1; tentative D call: TRBD2 (5 bases). CDR3 length equals 16 residues. The ends were cut back, 5 bases at V and 0 bases at J, with 14 bases in the middle. CDR1 SNHLY and CDR2 FYNNEI come from the germline V gene. The CDR3 coding sequence is TGTGCCAGCAGTCTAACACTAGTTAGCTCCTACAATGAGCAGTTCTTC. Protein: CASSLTLVSSYNEQFF.

This clone is deemed medium-sized. The rearrangement uses TRBV4-1 and TRBJ1-5; D may be TRBD1 (6 bases). Germline-derived CDR1 and CDR2 are MGHRA and YSYEKL. The CDR3 is 16 amino acids. Between the trimmed V and J ends, which lost 5 bases and 1 base, there was a span of 15 bases. The chain's CDR3 is CASSAQGIPSNQPQHF. CDR3 DNA sequence: TGCGCCAGCAGCGCACAGGGAATTCCGAGCAATCAGCCCCAGCATTTT.

The chain combines TRBV27 with TRBJ2-7; D remains unclear. Germline values: CDR1 MNHEY, CDR2 SMNVEV (reference sequence). V lost 0 bases to trimming and J lost 6 bases, with 15 bases between them. This CDR3 contains 15 residues. CDR3: CASSLSPAHVGEQYF. The CDR3 nucleotides are TGTGCCAGCAGTTTATCTCCCGCTCACGTGGGCGAGCAGTACTTC.

This chain links TRBV19 with TRBJ2-1; D perhaps matches TRBD2 (5 bases). CDR1 is LNHDA and CDR2 is SQIVND in the germline V gene (reference sequence). The V end lost 4 bases, the J end lost 6 bases, and 16 bases lay between the germline ends. This CDR3 has 15 amino acids. The CDR3 loop is CASSRSGSQSNEQFF. DNA for the CDR3: TGTGCCAGTAGTAGGTCGGGGTCCCAGAGCAATGAGCAGTTCTTC. Combining the CDR3 with reference TRBV19 and TRBJ2-1 gives the whole variable domain DGGITQSPKYLFRKEGQNVTLSCEQNLNHDAMYWYRQDPGQGLRLIYYSQIVNDFQKGDIAEGYSVSREKKESFPLTVTSAQKNPTAFYLCASSRSGSQSNEQFFGPGTRLTVL.

The chain carries TRBV5-6 and TRBJ1-4; D remains unclear. V gave up 0 bases and J gave up 8 bases, with 5 bases separating them. Germline V gene data show CDR1 as SGHDT and CDR2 as YYEEEE. CDR3 length: 12 amino acids. The CDR3 region is CASSLADEKLFF. The CDR3, as DNA: TGTGCCAGCAGCTTGGCAGACGAAAAACTGTTTTTT.

This chain links TRBV19 with TRBJ2-3; 7 nucleotides agree with TRBD2. Germline V gene lookup returns CDR1 LNHDA and CDR2 SQIVND (reference sequence). This CDR3 has 18 residues. V lost 0 bases to trimming and J lost 0 bases; unmatched junction nucleotides: 9. The CDR3 sequence is CASSIDLYAGVSTDTQYF. DNA for the CDR3: TGTGCCAGTAGTATAGATCTGTATGCGGGGGTTAGCACAGATACGCAGTATTTT.

The chain employs TRBV19 and TRBJ2-2, with 8 nucleotides matching TRBD1. The CDR3 length is 17 residues. J gave up 6 bases and V 3 bases, and 12 bases lay outside the gene matches. The V gene's germline CDR1 is LNHDA and CDR2 SQIVND (reference sequence). CDR3 amino acids: CASSIYAGGLRAGELFF. DNA for the CDR3: TGTGCCAGTAGTATTTACGCAGGGGGCCTGCGGGCCGGGGAGCTGTTTTTT.